A single sample gave rise to the 5 T cell receptor beta chains below, sequenced in a study of blood T cell repertoires in COVID-19. Profiling relied on immunoSEQ multiplex PCR, and the TCRdb table lists in-frame clones only, not all of them. In the table there are some 57,000 clones, more than 85% of which are singletons. Input material: peripheral blood. The receptors derive from a man aged 45-60 years with active COVID-19.

CDR3 sequence: CASSLDTRQETQYF. In DNA form, the CDR3 reads TGTGCCAGCAGCCTGGACACTCGACAAGAGACCCAGTACTTC. The chain links TRBV7-2 to TRBJ2-5; the D gene is possibly TRBD1 (5 bases). CDR1 is SGHTA, CDR2 FQGNSA, per germline. Trimming removed 5 bases at V and 2 bases at J, with 12 bases between. This CDR3 is 14 amino acids long.

The rearrangement uses TRBV9 and TRBJ2-1, with D possibly being TRBD1 (6 bases). CDR1 is SGDLS and CDR2 is YYNGEE in the germline V gene. Trimming removed 4 bases from V and 7 bases from J, with 18 bases in between. The length of the CDR3 is 15 residues. The CDR3 reads CASSPGTNLGNEQFF. The DNA for the CDR3 is TGTGCCAGCAGCCCCGGGACAAACCTGGGGAATGAGCAGTTCTTC.

The chain couples TRBV18 to TRBJ2-3; 9 positions agree with TRBD1. The CDR3 is 15 residues long. Germline trimming cut 5 bases from V and 1 base from J; bases unmatched to any gene: 4. The germline CDR1 and CDR2 sequences are KGHSH and LQKENI. The CDR3 sequence is CASSYDRGGTDTQYF. The CDR3 bases are TGTGCCAGCTCATACGACAGGGGGGGCACAGATACGCAGTATTTT.

This clone was seen once. The chain joins TRBV7-6 to TRBJ1-3; D is ambiguous. CDR1 is SGHVS, CDR2 FNYEAQ, per germline. V was cut by 5 bases and J by 0 bases, with 11 bases left in between. This CDR3 comprises 15 residues. CDR3 amino acids: CASSRVPFSGNTIYF. The DNA for the CDR3 is TGTGCCAGCAGCCGCGTACCCTTCTCTGGAAACACCATATATTTT.

The rearrangement uses TRBV19 and TRBJ1-1, with D perhaps TRBD1 (5 bases). Germline values: CDR1 LNHDA, CDR2 SQIVND (reference sequence). Trimming took off 3 bases at V and 5 bases at J, with 10 bases between the two ends. This CDR3 contains 13 residues. CDR3 sequence (DNA): TGTGCCAGTAGTATGGGGGGAGGAACTGAAGCTTTCTTT. It specifies CASSMGGGTEAFF.